A selection of T cell receptor beta chains follows, all from one sample in a study of long-term antiretroviral therapy in people with HIV. Assay: immunoSEQ multiplex PCR; the TCRdb copy retains only in-frame clones and omits some. The sample lists tens of thousands of clones; about four fifths were seen once. Sample: unsorted PBMCs, taken 0.3 years after starting antiretroviral therapy. The receptors were sampled from a man in his forties or fifties with HIV. The CDR3 runs from the conserved cysteine through the conserved F or W. Fields, in order: CDR3 protein, V gene.

CASSRTATRPADTQYF	TRBV4-1
CASSLTVRGGGDTEAFF	TRBV28
CASSSGETRSGNTIYF	TRBV5-1
CASRPRTGTNQPQHF	TRBV2
CSVAAGSGTQYF	TRBV29-1
CASSRQVGVEQYF	TRBV19
CASSIVETGIYEQYF	TRBV19
CASSPPLGTADLTDTQYF	TRBV18
CASRPRWGNTEAFF	TRBV28
CASSRQQGMAFF	TRBV6-5
CASSHLGRPDNEQFF	TRBV4-3
CASSQVGDSNSPLHF	TRBV4-1
CASSSTGSAYNEQFF	TRBV5-8
CASSFPGTYGTDTQYF	TRBV19
CASSYRGLYEQYF	TRBV28
CASSQEGGLAGGLGYNEQFF	TRBV4-2
CASSYESGSYEQFF	TRBV6-6
CASRNSLPGQGYEQYF	TRBV6-6
CASSLDGAVNQPQHF	TRBV11-3
CASSYPGFPEAFF	TRBV6-5
CASSYQGIGKNIQYF	TRBV6-6
CASSEFTGPGQPQHF	TRBV6-1
CASSLVGRTYEQYF	TRBV7-6